The 32 T cell receptor beta chains reported below all come from one sample, sequenced in a study of high-grade serous ovarian cancer treatment subgroups. Tumor samples were taken before definitive surgery or chemotherapy. Clones were sequenced by immunoSEQ multiplex PCR, and TCRdb holds only the in-frame ones, with some missing. Among 7,500 to 8,500 clones listed, about 69% were seen once. Sequencing was done on a sample of tumor tissue. These receptors were obtained from a human donor with high-grade serous ovarian cancer.

V and J are TRBV10-3 and TRBJ1-2; 10 bases are a match to TRBD1. V was clipped by 6 bases and J by 3 bases; unmatched bases: 7. CDR3 length equals 15 residues. Germline assignment: CDR1 ENHRY and CDR2 SYGVKD. This CDR3 is CAIRPGQGRDYGYTF. The DNA of the CDR3 is TGTGCCATCAGGCCGGGACAGGGGAGAGACTATGGCTACACCTTC.

The rearrangement uses TRBV6-1 and TRBJ1-5; D is unclear. Germline lookup yields CDR1 MNHNS and CDR2 SASEGT. The CDR3 extends over 14 amino acids. Trimming took 6 bases from V and 2 from J, leaving 11 bases between them. The CDR3 DNA reads TGTGCCAGCAGGTGGGATGTTGGCAATCAGCCCCAGCATTTT. It is translated as CASRWDVGNQPQHF.

The chain joins TRBV28 to TRBJ2-7, with D tentatively TRBD1 (6 bases). V was shortened by 5 bases and J by 0 bases, with 17 bases between the two germline ends. CDR3 length equals 16 residues. Germline assignment: CDR1 MDHEN and CDR2 SYDVKM. The CDR3 DNA sequence: TGTGCCAGCAGTACCGGGTGGGGGCTCAGCTCCTACGAGCAGTACTTC. It translates to CASSTGWGLSSYEQYF.

The chain employs TRBV30 and TRBJ1-2; D is undetermined. This CDR3 region has 13 residues. In germline, CDR1 is GTSNPN, CDR2 SVGIG (reference sequence). Trimming took off 8 bases at V and 0 bases at J, with 13 bases between the two ends. CDR3 nucleotide sequence: TGTGCCGGCTTGGGGATATCTAACTATGGCTACACCTTC. The encoded protein is CAGLGISNYGYTF.

The chain joins TRBV2 to TRBJ2-1; either TRBD1 or TRBD2 may fit D (6 bases each). CDR1 is SNHLY and CDR2 is FYNNEI in the germline V gene. The CDR3 loop spans 16 amino acids. The V end was cut by 8 bases, the J end by 6 bases, with 23 bases between. The CDR3, as DNA: TGTGCCAGCGAGGAGGGGGTTTTGAGCAGGGCCAATGAGCAGTTCTTC. Amino acids: CASEEGVLSRANEQFF.

The chain links TRBV5-5 to TRBJ1-5, with 10 bases identical to TRBD1. The CDR3 is 17 residues long. In germline, CDR1 is SGHKS, CDR2 YYEKEE (reference sequence). The trim removed 3 bases at V and 2 bases at J, leaving 8 bases unmatched. The CDR3 nucleotides read TGTGCCAGCAGCTCGGACAGGGGGAATTGGGGCAATCAGCCCCAGCATTTT. This translates into CASSSDRGNWGNQPQHF.

The chain couples TRBV5-1 to TRBJ2-1, with TRBD2 as a possible D gene (5 bases). V was trimmed by 4 bases and J by 7 bases, leaving 18 bases between them. The CDR3 extends over 15 amino acids. Germline CDR1 SGHRS, CDR2 YFSETQ. The CDR3 nucleotides are TGCGCCAGCAGCCCCTGGACTGGGTTGGGGAATGAGCAGTTCTTC. This encodes CASSPWTGLGNEQFF. Combining the CDR3 with reference TRBV5-1 and TRBJ2-1 gives the whole variable domain KAGVTQTPRYLIKTRGQQVTLSCSPISGHRSVSWYQQTPGQGLQFLFEYFSETQRNKGNFPGRFSGRQFSNSRSEMNVSTLELGDSALYLCASSPWTGLGNEQFFGPGTRLTVL.

This clone was seen just once. The chain combines TRBV5-4 with TRBJ1-6; tentatively, D is TRBD1 (6 bases). The CDR3 length is 14 residues. CDR1 and CDR2 (germline): SGHNT, YYREEE (reference sequence). The V end was cut by 1 base, the J end by 6 bases, with 8 bases between. In DNA, the CDR3 is TGTGCCAGCAGCTTGCAGGACAGTAATTCACCCCTCCACTTT. This codes for CASSLQDSNSPLHF.

This clone was seen more than once but under ten times. The rearrangement links TRBV21-1 to TRBJ1-1; whether TRBD1, the table's D call, matches the DNA was not checked. TRBV21-1 constitutes a pseudogene. This CDR3 is 15 amino acids long. This CDR3 is CASSSSRDRDGEAFF. CDR3 coding DNA: TGTGCCAGCAGCTCGTCGCGGGACAGGGACGGGGAAGCTTTCTTT.

The gene calls are TRBV10-3 and TRBJ2-1; no reliable D call. V was shortened by 6 bases and J by 2 bases, with 14 bases between the two germline ends. The V gene's germline CDR1 is ENHRY and CDR2 SYGVKD. The CDR3 is 15 amino acids. The CDR3 nucleotides read TGTGCCATCAGAAACTCCGGGTTTCCCTACAATGAGCAGTTCTTC. Amino acids: CAIRNSGFPYNEQFF.

The V call is TRBV23-1, the J call TRBJ2-5; D unresolved. TRBV23-1 is noted as an ORF with a role that remains uncertain. This CDR3 has 13 residues. V was pared by 2 bases and J by 1 base, with 5 bases between. CDR3 nucleotide sequence: TGCGCCAGCAGTCAACAGATCCAAGAGACCCAGTACTTC. Translation: CASSQQIQETQYF.

The rearrangement joins TRBV30 to TRBJ2-3; no reliable D call. The CDR3 spans 14 residues. V shed 0 bases and J shed 2 bases, with 9 bases lying between them. Germline V gene lookup returns CDR1 GTSNPN and CDR2 SVGIG (reference sequence). CDR3 bases: TGTGCCTGGAGTGTGTTGAGACTCACAGATACGCAGTATTTT. Its translation is CAWSVLRLTDTQYF.

The chain links TRBV7-6 to TRBJ2-5; TRBD2 might be the D (6 bases). The CDR3 is 15 residues long. V gave up 4 bases and J gave up 5 bases, with 17 bases separating them. CDR1 is SGHVS and CDR2 is FNYEAQ in the germline V gene. This chain's CDR3 is CASSSSTWGVETQYF. The CDR3 DNA reads as TGTGCCAGCAGCTCCTCTACCTGGGGGGTGGAGACCCAGTACTTC.

This clone has just one count. The chain is built from TRBV18 and TRBJ2-1, with D tentatively TRBD2 (6 bases). The CDR3 length is 15 residues. V was pared by 0 bases and J by 10 bases, with 16 bases between. Germline V CDR1 and CDR2: KGHSH, LQKENI. This chain's CDR3 is CASSPPTGVALEQFF. The CDR3 DNA is TGTGCCAGCTCACCACCGACGGGAGTTGCGCTCGAGCAGTTCTTC. The variable domain in full, with the rest retrieved from reference TRBV18 and TRBJ2-1, is NAGVMQNPRHLVRRRGQEARLRCSPMKGHSHVYWYRQLPEEGLKFMVYLQKENIIDESGMPKERFSAEFPKEGPSILRIQQVVRGDSAAYFCASSPPTGVALEQFFGPGTRLTVL.

V usage is TRBV5-1 and J usage is TRBJ1-1; 7 nucleotides agree with TRBD1. V lost 4 bases, J lost 4 bases, and 10 bases stayed unmatched. The CDR3 contains 15 residues. Germline CDR1 is SGHRS and CDR2 is YFSETQ. Here the CDR3 reads CASSQRQGRVTEAFF. CDR3 in DNA: TGCGCCAGCAGCCAAAGACAGGGTCGAGTCACTGAAGCTTTCTTT.

The gene calls are TRBV6-6 and TRBJ1-5; D remains ambiguous. V was clipped by 2 bases and J by 4 bases, with 9 bases between them. The CDR3 has 14 amino acids. Looked up from germline, CDR1 is MNHNY and CDR2 is SVGAGI (reference sequence). The CDR3 loop reads CASSYGTDNQPQHF. The DNA for the CDR3 is TGTGCCAGCAGTTACGGCACAGATAATCAGCCCCAGCATTTT.

The V and J genes are TRBV30 and TRBJ2-3; possible D gene TRBD2, 6 bases. Germline CDR1 and CDR2: GTSNPN and SVGIG (reference sequence). This CDR3 is built from 14 residues. The V gene lost 0 bases and the J gene lost 6 bases, with 13 bases spanning the gap. The chain's CDR3 is CAWSVGRGPDTQYF. The CDR3 region has the DNA TGTGCCTGGAGTGTCGGGCGGGGCCCGGATACGCAGTATTTT.

V and J are TRBV30 and TRBJ2-7; a possible D gene is TRBD2 (5 bases). Germline-derived CDR1 and CDR2 are GTSNPN and SVGIG (reference sequence). The CDR3 contains 13 residues. V lost 3 bases and J 0 bases, leaving 9 bases between the germline ends. The CDR3 spells CAWSVGSSYEQYF. The DNA of the CDR3 is TGTGCCTGGAGCGTGGGGAGCTCCTACGAGCAGTACTTC.

The V and J genes are TRBV7-2 and TRBJ2-5, with D perhaps being TRBD1 or TRBD2 (5 bases each). The CDR3 is made up of 18 amino acids. V lost 5 bases, J lost 4 bases, and 26 bases lay in between. The germline V gene has CDR1 SGHTA and CDR2 FQGNSA. Here the CDR3 DNA reads TGTGCCAGCAGCCCAACGTTTGAGGGGACGCCTCCCCGAGAGACCCAGTACTTC. It yields the protein CASSPTFEGTPPRETQYF.

This chain uses TRBV9 with TRBJ1-2; possible D gene TRBD1, 5 bases. Trimming pared 0 bases from V and 7 bases from J, leaving 16 bases between. The CDR3 is 15 amino acids. Per germline, CDR1 SGDLS and CDR2 YYNGEE. CDR3 protein: CASSVGPQGGTGYTF. For the CDR3, the DNA is TGTGCCAGCAGCGTAGGCCCTCAGGGTGGTACTGGCTACACCTTC.

This clone has just a few counts. The V call is TRBV9, the J call TRBJ2-5; 9 bases are a match to TRBD2. The V gene end was trimmed by 0 bases and the J gene end by 4 bases; junction bases not matched to a gene: 4. Germline CDR1 and CDR2: SGDLS and YYNGEE. CDR3 length: 15 amino acids. The CDR3 bases are TGTGCCAGCAGCGTAGCCAGCGGGAGGACAGAGACCCAGTACTTC. Translating gives CASSVASGRTETQYF. Looking up the rest from reference TRBV9 and TRBJ2-5 gives the full variable domain: DSGVTQTPKHLITATGQRVTLRCSPRSGDLSVYWYQQSLDQGLQFLIQYYNGEERAKGNILERFSAQQFPDLHSELNLSSLELGDSALYFCASSVASGRTETQYFGPGTRLLVL.

The CDR3 sequence is CASSFGQSGNTIYF. In DNA form, the CDR3 reads TGCGCCAGCAGTTTCGGACAGTCTGGAAACACCATATATTTT. The V and J genes are TRBV5-1 and TRBJ1-3, with a possible D match to TRBD1 (6 bases). Deletions cut 5 bases from V and 1 base from J, with 10 bases between. The CDR3 contains 14 residues. Germline CDR1 and CDR2: SGHRS and YFSETQ.

The chain has TRBV7-2 and TRBJ2-7; weak D call: TRBD2 (6 bases). Germline CDR1 SGHTA, CDR2 FQGNSA. The CDR3 contains 13 residues. The V end lost 4 bases, the J end lost 2 bases, and 9 bases lay between the germline ends. Here the CDR3 DNA reads TGTGCCAGCAGCTCGACTAGAGCCTACGAGCAGTACTTC. Its translation: CASSSTRAYEQYF.

V gene TRBV7-2 combines with J gene TRBJ2-1; D is uncertain. Looked up from germline, CDR1 is SGHTA and CDR2 is FQGNSA. V shed 6 bases and J shed 9 bases, with 9 bases lying between them. The CDR3 is 11 residues long. The CDR3: CASSWAVEQFF. CDR3 sequence (DNA): TGTGCCAGCAGTTGGGCAGTTGAGCAGTTCTTC.

The rearrangement joins TRBV19 to TRBJ1-1, with unresolved D. V was trimmed by 2 bases and J by 2 bases, leaving 9 bases between them. The CDR3 totals 14 residues. Looked up from germline, CDR1 is LNHDA and CDR2 is SQIVND (reference sequence). This CDR3 is CASSIKALNTEAFF. The CDR3 DNA sequence: TGTGCCAGTAGTATAAAGGCCCTAAACACTGAAGCTTTCTTT.

The chain combines TRBV5-4 with TRBJ2-1; D possibly matches TRBD1 or TRBD2 (6 bases each). The V gene's germline CDR1 is SGHNT and CDR2 YYREEE (reference sequence). V was pared by 4 bases and J by 0 bases, with 11 bases between. This CDR3 region has 15 residues. The CDR3 sequence is CASSRGGPSYNEQFF. The CDR3, as DNA: TGTGCCAGCAGCCGAGGGGGGCCCTCCTACAATGAGCAGTTCTTC.

The chain carries TRBV11-2 and TRBJ2-1, with 12 bases lining up with TRBD2. Germline assignment: CDR1 SGHAT and CDR2 FQNNGV. CDR3 length equals 16 residues. V dropped 3 bases and J dropped 4; count of bases not matched to a gene: 4. CDR3 DNA: TGTGCCAGCAGCTTTCGACTAGCGGGGGTATACAATGAGCAGTTCTTC. This gives the protein CASSFRLAGVYNEQFF.

The chain has TRBV25-1 and TRBJ2-4, with TRBD2 identical over 7 bases. The CDR3 totals 15 residues. V lost 1 base and J lost 4; bases outside the gene matches: 4. CDR1 MGHDK and CDR2 SYGVNS come from the germline V gene. CDR3 residues: CASSELSSGKNIQYF. The CDR3 bases are TGTGCCAGCAGTGAATTGAGTAGCGGGAAAAACATTCAGTACTTC.

The rearrangement links TRBV19 to TRBJ2-5; no clear D. The J call is doubtful: the DNA matches TRBJ2-7 better. CDR3 length equals 17 residues. CDR1 and CDR2 from the germline V gene are LNHDA and SQIVND (reference sequence). CDR3: CASSIPGGMAALYEQYF. CDR3 DNA sequence: TGTGCCAGTAGTATCCCCGGTGGAATGGCAGCCCTCTACGAGCAGTACTTC.

The chain carries TRBV5-5 and TRBJ1-5; D not certain. The V gene lost 4 bases and the J gene lost 3 bases, with 14 bases spanning the gap. The CDR3 runs 15 residues. Germline-derived CDR1 and CDR2 are SGHKS and YYEKEE (reference sequence). The CDR3 DNA reads as TGTGCCAGCAGCGAACAATATTCTAACAATCAGCCCCAGCATTTT. It is translated as CASSEQYSNNQPQHF.

Of note for this clone: The junction departs from the called germline gene at one end, perhaps through a read error. The J gene is TRBJ2-5, the V gene TRBV7-7; D is ambiguous. CDR3 length: 13 amino acids. Germline CDR1 and CDR2: SSHAT and FNYEAQ (reference sequence). The CDR3 DNA is TGTGCTAGCAGCTTCGCCGGAGACCGGACCCAGTACTTC. It translates to CASSFAGDRTQYF.

This clone has just a few counts. J is TRBJ1-2 and V is TRBV15; no definite D call. CDR3 length: 15 amino acids. V gave up 1 base and J gave up 8 bases, with 17 bases separating them. Germline V lookup: CDR1 LNHNV, CDR2 YYDKDF (reference sequence). The CDR3 sequence is CATSRAADSSRGYTF. CDR3 in DNA: TGTGCCACCAGCAGAGCGGCGGACTCCTCGAGGGGCTACACCTTC.